This T cell receptor (beta chain) is drawn from a study of PD-1 blockade in classical Hodgkin lymphoma. In germline, CDR1 is SGHRS, CDR2 YFSETQ. J lost 4 bases, V lost 7 bases, and 2 bases had no gene match. This CDR3 spans 13 amino acids. Patients all relapsed after autologous stem cell transplantation, and there was variation in brentuximab vedotin exposure. Comments on this clone: The target antigen is unknown.

Study-wide findings and caveats: Significant TCR diversity gains by C4D1 occurred in CD4+ but not CD8+ cells.

TCRdb keeps only in-frame clones here, not all; method: immunoSEQ multiplex PCR. The data show 39,000 or so clones, approximately 86% seen once. The chain has TRBV5-1 and TRBJ2-2; 9 bases align to TRBD1. The sequences come from peripheral blood mononuclear cells (PBMCs), collected before the second cycle of nivolumab. This receptor was obtained from a human donor with classical Hodgkin lymphoma. The CDR3 is CASGQGFTGELFF. In nucleotides, the CDR3 is TGCGCCAGCGGACAGGGGTTCACCGGGGAGCTGTTTTTT.